This entry lists 23 T cell receptor beta chains sequenced from one sample in a study of regulatory T cells in long-lasting Graves disease. Time point given: newly diagnosed GD, antithyroid drugs for less than 3 months. RNA from PBMCs was the source of the TCR library. In building TCR beta libraries, iRepertoire HTBI primers were used together with Arm-PCR of CDR3 regions. TCRdb analysed the multiplex PCR reads with MiXCR anew, one entry per CDR3 protein. The repertoire holds 320,000 or so distinct CDR3 sequences, with over 15% as singletons. The source was peripheral blood mononuclear cells (PBMCs), collected at new diagnosis, from a patient treated with antithyroid drugs. These receptors were obtained from a female donor with Graves disease.

In its sample, this clonotype was seen many times. The rearrangement uses TRBV27 and TRBJ1-2; D unclear. CDR1 MNHEY and CDR2 SMNVEV come from the germline V gene (reference sequence). V was clipped by 8 bases and J by 1 base, with 20 bases between them. The CDR3 is made up of 16 amino acids. CDR3: CASLPTQQFINYGYTF. CDR3 nucleotide sequence: TGTGCCAGCCTGCCTACCCAACAGTTCATTAACTATGGCTACACCTTC.

The gene calls are TRBV7-2 and TRBJ2-1, with D perhaps TRBD1 (6 bases). Germline values: CDR1 SGHTA, CDR2 FQGNSA. The CDR3 extends over 14 amino acids. V lost 4 bases to trimming and J lost 1 base, with 8 bases between them. The CDR3 here is CASSYRASYNEQFF. The DNA of the CDR3 is TGTGCCAGCAGCTACAGGGCTTCCTACAATGAGCAGTTCTTC.

Concerning this clonotype itself: The junction differs from germline at one of its ends, possibly a read error. The chain employs TRBV30 and TRBJ1-6, with 8 nucleotides matching TRBD1. This CDR3 is 14 amino acids long. Germline V gene sequence: CDR1 GTSNPN, CDR2 SVGIG (reference sequence). CDR3 nucleotide sequence: TGTGCCTCTAACAGACAGGGGCGCAATTCAGCCCTCCACTTT. It yields the protein CASNRQGRNSALHF. The full variable domain, in which reference TRBV30 and TRBJ1-6 provide the parts outside the CDR3, is SQTIHQWPATLVQPVGSPLSLECTVEGTSNPNLYWYRQAAGRGLQLLFYSVGIGQISSEVPQNLSASRPQDRQFILSSKKLLLSDSGFYLCASNRQGRNSALHFGNGTRLTVT.

This clonotype was observed at least ten times. V usage is TRBV5-1 and J usage is TRBJ2-7, with 8 bases identical to TRBD1. With 5 bases clipped from V and 4 bases from J, the junction kept 11 bases outside the gene matches. This CDR3 region has 15 residues. Germline assignment: CDR1 SGHRS and CDR2 YFSETQ. CDR3 amino acids: CASRETGGSSYEQYF. Written as DNA, the CDR3 is TGCGCCAGCAGAGAAACAGGGGGAAGTAGTTACGAGCAGTACTTC.

Many counts were recorded for this clonotype. The V and J genes are TRBV7-9 and TRBJ2-1; D is perhaps TRBD2 (6 bases). In germline, CDR1 is SEHNR, CDR2 FQNEAQ (reference sequence). Trimming shortened V by 2 bases and J by 5 bases, and 7 bases separated the two germline ends. This CDR3 region has 13 residues. DNA for the CDR3: TGTGCCAGCAGCTTAAGGGAGGACAATGAGCAGTTCTTC. Protein: CASSLREDNEQFF.

The rearrangement uses TRBV28 and TRBJ2-6; D may be TRBD1 (5 bases). CDR1 and CDR2 from the germline V gene are MDHEN and SYDVKM. The CDR3 contains 18 residues. V gave up 7 bases and J gave up 2 bases, with 21 bases separating them. The CDR3 reads CASIRNRQQSTGANVLTF. CDR3 DNA: TGTGCCAGCATTCGTAACAGGCAACAGTCTACTGGGGCCAACGTCCTGACTTTC. Drawing the rest from reference TRBV28 and TRBJ2-6, the complete variable domain is DVKVTQSSRYLVKRTGEKVFLECVQDMDHENMFWYRQDPGLGLRLIYFSYDVKMKEKGDIPEGYSVSREKKERFSLILESASTNQTSMYLCASIRNRQQSTGANVLTFGAGSRLTVL.

This clonotype occurred many times. V gene TRBV7-9 combines with J gene TRBJ2-7; D remains ambiguous. V was shortened by 3 bases and J by 7 bases, with 7 bases between the two germline ends. This CDR3 region has 11 residues. Germline V gives CDR1 SEHNR, CDR2 FQNEAQ (reference sequence). This CDR3 reads CASSFLGEQYF. The CDR3 DNA follows: TGTGCCAGCAGCTTCCTGGGGGAGCAGTACTTC. The variable domain in full, completed from reference TRBV7-9 and TRBJ2-7, reads DTGVSQNPRHKITKRGQNVTFRCDPISEHNRLYWYRQTLGQGPEFLTYFQNEAQLEKSRLLSDRFSAERPKGSFSTLEIQRTEQGDSAMYLCASSFLGEQYFGPGTRLTVT.

This clonotype has at least ten counts. V and J are TRBV28 and TRBJ1-5; no reliable D call. This CDR3 region has 13 residues. Germline assignment: CDR1 MDHEN and CDR2 SYDVKM. The germline V and J ends were trimmed by 9 bases and 5 bases, with 14 bases remaining between them. CDR3 DNA: TGTGCCAGTCACACCGGGAGCTATCAGCCCCAGCATTTT. As protein: CASHTGSYQPQHF.

This clonotype occurred many times. Here the CDR3 DNA reads TGTGCCAGTAGTACCATGGGGAACATGAACACTGAAGCTTTCTTT. Protein: CASSTMGNMNTEAFF. The V call is TRBV19, the J call TRBJ1-1; no clear D. This CDR3 contains 15 residues. The V end was cut by 4 bases, the J end by 0 bases, with 12 bases between. CDR1 and CDR2 (germline): LNHDA, SQIVND (reference sequence).

This clonotype showed up just a few times. The chain joins TRBV20-1 to TRBJ2-1; no clear D. CDR1 is DFQATT, CDR2 SNEGSKA, per germline (reference sequence). The CDR3 runs 12 residues. Trimming stripped 1 base from V and 6 bases from J, with 7 bases between. The DNA of the CDR3 is TGCAGTGCTAGAGGGCGGTCCAATGAGCAGTTCTTC. It is translated as CSARGRSNEQFF.

This clonotype was observed many times. The chain couples TRBV2 to TRBJ2-5, with TRBD1 matching over 8 bases. This CDR3 is built from 13 residues. The V gene's germline CDR1 is SNHLY and CDR2 FYNNEI. J lost 4 bases, V lost 4 bases, and 2 bases had no gene match. The CDR3 region has the DNA TGTGCCAGCAGTGGAGGACAGGGAGAGACCCAGTACTTC. Its protein product is CASSGGQGETQYF.

This sequence joins TRBV10-2 and TRBJ1-6; the D is unclear. Germline V gene data show CDR1 as WSHSY and CDR2 as SAAADI. The germline V and J ends were trimmed by 8 bases and 10 bases, with 9 bases remaining between them. The CDR3 consists of 11 residues. The CDR3: CASGVRSPLHF. DNA for the CDR3: TGCGCCAGCGGCGTGCGGTCACCCCTCCACTTT.

The rearrangement links TRBV6-1 to TRBJ2-4; D tentatively reads TRBD1 or TRBD2 (5 bases each). The V end lost 7 bases, the J end lost 0 bases, and 19 bases lay between the germline ends. The CDR3 sequence is 17 residues long. Germline loops: CDR1 MNHNS, CDR2 SASEGT. The CDR3 spells CASKGTAQLQAKNIQYF. CDR3 in DNA: TGTGCCAGCAAGGGGACCGCTCAATTACAAGCCAAAAACATTCAGTACTTC.

This clonotype was seen repeatedly, ten times or more. V gene TRBV2 combines with J gene TRBJ2-5; no clear D. Trimming cost V 5 bases and J 7 bases, with 14 bases left between them. The CDR3 is made up of 13 amino acids. The germline V gene encodes CDR1 SNHLY and CDR2 FYNNEI. The CDR3 coding sequence is TGTGCCAGCAGTAACGGCGGATATGGGACCCAGTACTTC. This encodes CASSNGGYGTQYF.

The chain links TRBV28 to TRBJ2-1; 12 positions match TRBD2. V dropped 5 bases and J dropped 4; count of bases not matched to a gene: 3. The CDR3 sequence is 15 residues long. The germline gives CDR1 MDHEN, CDR2 SYDVKM. The CDR3 DNA follows: TGTGCCAGCAGTCTAGCGGGAGGGCGGTACAATGAGCAGTTCTTC. This gives the protein CASSLAGGRYNEQFF.

In this sample, this clonotype turned up many times. The J gene is TRBJ1-1, the V gene TRBV10-3; no clear D. The CDR3 is 13 amino acids. The germline gives CDR1 ENHRY, CDR2 SYGVKD. The V end lost 4 bases, the J end lost 2 bases, and 8 bases lay between the germline ends. CDR3 protein: CAISGNLNTEAFF. The DNA for the CDR3 is TGTGCCATCAGTGGAAACCTTAACACTGAAGCTTTCTTT.

At least ten counts were recorded for this clonotype. J is TRBJ1-6 and V is TRBV5-1, with 11 nucleotides matching TRBD1. CDR1 and CDR2 (germline): SGHRS, YFSETQ. The CDR3 extends over 16 amino acids. V lost 4 bases and J lost 10; bases outside the gene matches: 10. The CDR3 DNA reads as TGCGCCAGCAGCGGAGCGGCCGGGACAGGGGGGTCACCCCTCCACTTT. The encoded protein is CASSGAAGTGGSPLHF.

This clonotype was picked up many times. The rearrangement joins TRBV19 to TRBJ1-2; the D is unclear. Germline loops: CDR1 LNHDA, CDR2 SQIVND (reference sequence). The CDR3 has 15 amino acids. V lost 3 bases and J 8 bases, leaving 19 bases between the germline ends. The CDR3 loop is CASSILASGNRGYTF. CDR3 DNA: TGTGCCAGTAGTATCCTGGCGTCGGGGAATCGCGGCTACACCTTC.

This clonotype was found many times. This sequence joins TRBV15 and TRBJ2-3, with D perhaps TRBD1 (6 bases). The CDR3 contains 15 residues. The V gene lost 1 base and the J gene lost 0 bases, with 8 bases spanning the gap. Germline CDR1 is LNHNV and CDR2 is YYDKDF (reference sequence). The CDR3 spells CATSRVGHSTDTQYF. The CDR3 DNA follows: TGTGCCACCAGCAGAGTGGGACACAGCACAGATACGCAGTATTTT.

In its sample, this clonotype was seen many times. A much bigger clone sits one base away, suggesting this may be a read error. This CDR3 reads CASSLFGQQAEAQYF. For the CDR3, the DNA is TGTGCCAGCAGTTTATTCGGACAGCAGGCGGAGGCCCAGTACTTC. V and J are TRBV28 and TRBJ2-5, with a weak D call TRBD1 (6 bases). The CDR3 has 15 residues. The germline V gene encodes CDR1 MDHEN and CDR2 SYDVKM. Trimming removed 1 base from V and 9 bases from J, with 18 bases in between.

This chain joins TRBV27 and TRBJ2-7; D may match TRBD1 or TRBD2 (5 bases each). The CDR3 covers 12 residues. The germline V gene has CDR1 MNHEY and CDR2 SMNVEV (reference sequence). Trimming took 11 bases from V and 3 from J, leaving 14 bases between them. CDR3 sequence: CAGLVRGYEQYF. CDR3 nucleotide sequence: TGTGCCGGCCTGGTGAGGGGCTACGAGCAGTACTTC.

This chain links TRBV6-5 with TRBJ2-3; a possible D gene is TRBD2 (6 bases). Germline V lookup: CDR1 MNHEY, CDR2 SVGAGI. This CDR3 is built from 15 residues. The ends were cut back, 2 bases at V and 0 bases at J, with 9 bases in the middle. The CDR3 DNA follows: TGTGCCAGCAGTTACGTGGGACTCAGCACAGATACGCAGTATTTT. This gives the protein CASSYVGLSTDTQYF.

A remark on this clonotype: One end of the junction fails to match germline, which may point to a read error. The chain uses TRBV7-7 and TRBJ2-1; D might be TRBD1 (6 bases). Germline V lookup: CDR1 SSHAT, CDR2 FNYEAQ (reference sequence). The CDR3 runs to 14 residues. CDR3 DNA sequence: TGTGCTAGCAGCCAGGACAGAGCTCATCATGAGCAGTTCTTC. Translated, it gives CASSQDRAHHEQFF. The full variable domain, completed using reference TRBV7-7 and TRBJ2-1, is GAGVSQSPRYKVTKRGQDVTLRCDPISSHATLYWYQQALGQGPEFLTYFNYEAQPDKSGLPSDRFSAERPEGSISTLTIQRTEQRDSAMYRCASSQDRAHHEQFFGPGTRLTVL.